These T cell receptor beta chains were read from a single sample in a study of hypomethylating agent response in myelodysplastic syndrome. Method: immunoSEQ multiplex PCR; TCRdb's copy keeps in-frame clones and lacks some. The sample lists under 6,000 clones, under 85% occurring once. Here the sequenced sample was bone marrow, taken before or after starting hypomethylating agent treatment for myelodysplastic syndrome (not recorded which). The receptors stem from a human donor with myelodysplastic syndrome. CDR3s include the opening cysteine and the closing phenylalanine or tryptophan. The D gene is left open where the match is weak. Where a row states a size, it is once, few, many or the class of an expanded clone; other rows omit it.

CDR3nt	CDR3aa	d_gene	v_gene	abundance	j_gene
TGCGCCAGCAGCCTGGGACTAGCGGGAGGGGTTGGCACAGATACGCAGTATTTT	CASSLGLAGGVGTDTQYF	TRBD2	TRBV4-3	-	TRBJ2-3
TGTGCCAGCAGCTTAGGGGAGGCCACTGAAGCTTTCTTT	CASSLGEATEAFF	-	TRBV7-9	-	TRBJ1-1
TGCGCCAGCAGTTACGACGGTCCCTCGAACACCGGGGAGCTGTTTTTT	CASSYDGPSNTGELFF	-	TRBV5-1	-	TRBJ2-2
TGTGCCAGCAGCTTTACCCTGAGGGACACCATATATTTT	CASSFTLRDTIYF	-	TRBV7-7	-	TRBJ1-3
TGTGCCAGCTCACCACCGACTAGCGGGGCGAGCTCCTACAATGAGCAGTTCTTC	CASSPPTSGASSYNEQFF	TRBD2	TRBV18	-	TRBJ2-1
TGTGCCAGCAGCTTAAGAGGACAGCCTCAGGGCTACACCTTC	CASSLRGQPQGYTF	-	TRBV7-9	-	TRBJ1-2
TGTGCCAGTAGTATAGATGGATCGGGAACCGGGGAGCTGTTTTTT	CASSIDGSGTGELFF	-	TRBV19	-	TRBJ2-2
TGTGCCAGCTCACCACTTTCCGGCGACGAGCAGTACTTC	CASSPLSGDEQYF	-	TRBV18	-	TRBJ2-7
TGTGCCAGCAGCTTAAGCTCAACTCAGTACGAGCAGTACTTC	CASSLSSTQYEQYF	-	TRBV7-9	few	TRBJ2-7
TGTGCCAGTAGTCCCGCGGGGTCCCCCAAAAACATTCAGTACTTC	CASSPAGSPKNIQYF	-	TRBV19	-	TRBJ2-4
TGTGCCAGCAGCATCGACAGGGTCGCCCAGCCCCAGCATTTT	CASSIDRVAQPQHF	TRBD1	TRBV5-4	-	TRBJ1-5
TGTGCCAGCAGCTTGACTAGCGGGACCAGCCACGAGCAGTACTTC	CASSLTSGTSHEQYF	TRBD2	TRBV7-2	-	TRBJ2-7
TGTGCCAGCAGTAGGGACACACCCGAGCAGTACTTC	CASSRDTPEQYF	-	TRBV6-1	few	TRBJ2-7
TGTGCCAGCAGCTTGCGGGGAACCAACTATGGCTACACCTTC	CASSLRGTNYGYTF	-	TRBV5-8	-	TRBJ1-2
TGTGCCACCAGCAGAGCTCGGGTAAGGGACAGCTTCAGACACAATGAGCAGTTCTTC	CATSRARVRDSFRHNEQFF	TRBD1	TRBV15	-	TRBJ2-1
TGTGCCAGCAGTTACTACAGGAACACCGGGGAGCTGTTTTTT	CASSYYRNTGELFF	-	TRBV6-5	once	TRBJ2-2
TGCGCCAGCAGCCAACAGGGGGCATGGGGCTACACCTTC	CASSQQGAWGYTF	TRBD1	TRBV4-3	-	TRBJ1-2
TGTGCCAGCAGGACTAGCACAGATACGCAGTATTTT	CASRTSTDTQYF	-	TRBV7-2	-	TRBJ2-3
TGTGCCAGCAGCTTAGTAGGGTGGCCTTTCTTT	CASSLVGWPFF	-	TRBV7-2	-	TRBJ1-1
TGCGCCAGCAGCTTGGTAGGAAGCAGGGCAGCAAACGAGCAGTACTTC	CASSLVGSRAANEQYF	-	TRBV5-1	-	TRBJ2-7
TGTGCCAGCAGCCAGGGACTTAGCAATCAGCCCCAGCATTTT	CASSQGLSNQPQHF	-	TRBV7-9	-	TRBJ1-5
TGTGCCAGCAGCCCGTTCGCGTCAGAAAATCAGCCCCAGCATTTT	CASSPFASENQPQHF	-	TRBV7-2	-	TRBJ1-5
TGTGCCAGCAGCCCAAGGGGGGGTGTCGGGAGCACAGATACGCAGTATTTT	CASSPRGGVGSTDTQYF	-	TRBV5-5	-	TRBJ2-3
TGTGCCAGCAGGACACAGGGGGGCACGTTCAATGAGCAGTTCTTC	CASRTQGGTFNEQFF	TRBD1	TRBV6-5	-	TRBJ2-1
TGTGCCAGCAGCTTCGGACTAGCGGGAGTGAACATTCAGTACTTC	CASSFGLAGVNIQYF	TRBD2	TRBV7-2	-	TRBJ2-4
TGTGCCAGCAGTACAGGACAGTACCAAGAGACCCAGTACTTC	CASSTGQYQETQYF	-	TRBV6-5	-	TRBJ2-5
TGCGCCAGCAGCTCCGGACTAGCGACCAGCACAGATACGCAGTATTTT	CASSSGLATSTDTQYF	TRBD2	TRBV5-1	-	TRBJ2-3
TGTGCCAGCAGTGCGCTCGGGGGGGAAAAACTGTTTTTT	CASSALGGEKLFF	-	TRBV25-1	-	TRBJ1-4
TGTGCCAGCAGCTTAGCCGTAAGGTACCCTAGCTCCTACAATGAGCAGTTCTTC	CASSLAVRYPSSYNEQFF	-	TRBV7-9	-	TRBJ2-1
TGTGCCAGCAGCTTAGACAGGGGGGGTATGGAGGCCCAGTACTTC	CASSLDRGGMEAQYF	-	TRBV7-2	-	TRBJ2-5
TGTGCCATCAGAGGAGTTGGCTCCTACGAGCAGTACTTC	CAIRGVGSYEQYF	-	TRBV10-3	-	TRBJ2-7
TGTGCCAGCAAATATGATGGGCACCCCACCGGGGAGCTGTTTTTT	CASKYDGHPTGELFF	-	TRBV7-9	-	TRBJ2-2
TGTGCCAGCAGCCATACGAGGCTCGCGGGATACACCGGGGAGCTGTTTTTT	CASSHTRLAGYTGELFF	-	TRBV7-2	-	TRBJ2-2
TGTGCCAGCAGCTCCTGGACCTCGTTGGGCACAGATACGCAGTATTTT	CASSSWTSLGTDTQYF	-	TRBV7-9	once	TRBJ2-3
TGTGCCAGCAGTGATTGGGGACCATATGGCTACACCTTC	CASSDWGPYGYTF	-	TRBV2	-	TRBJ1-2
TGCAGCGTTAAAAGTGCGGGTCGACTAGCGGACAACAATGAGCAGTTCTTC	CSVKSAGRLADNNEQFF	TRBD2	TRBV29-1	-	TRBJ2-1
TGTGCCAGCAGCTTAGCCTCCCCCGGACCCCAATATTTT	CASSLASPGPQYF	-	TRBV7-2	-	TRBJ1-3
TGTGCCAGCAGCCGGATGCGCCTAGCGGGAGGAGAGTCCACAGATACGCAGTATTTT	CASSRMRLAGGESTDTQYF	TRBD2	TRBV9	-	TRBJ2-3
TGCAGCGCCGAGACGGGAGGTGGCTACGAGCAGTACTTC	CSAETGGGYEQYF	TRBD2	TRBV29-1	-	TRBJ2-7
TGCGCCAGCAGCCAAGATCTCGGAGGGGGGAGCTCTGGAAACACCATATATTTT	CASSQDLGGGSSGNTIYF	-	TRBV4-3	-	TRBJ1-3
TGTGCCAGCAGCTTAGGGAGCTGGGGGGCGGTCTATGGCTACACCTTC	CASSLGSWGAVYGYTF	-	TRBV7-2	-	TRBJ1-2
TGTGCCAGCAGCACATACCCCTCACTAGCGGGATACTACGAGCAGTACTTC	CASSTYPSLAGYYEQYF	TRBD2	TRBV7-3	once	TRBJ2-7
TGTGCCAGCAGCTTGGTCTCGCGGGTGAGCTCCTACAATGAGCAGTTCTTC	CASSLVSRVSSYNEQFF	-	TRBV5-6	-	TRBJ2-1
TGTGCCAGTCTGGCCCCAGAGAGGAACACTGAAGCTTTCTTT	CASLAPERNTEAFF	-	TRBV19	-	TRBJ1-1
TGTGCCAGCAGGGTGGGACAGGGAAACTCCTACGAGCAGTACTTC	CASRVGQGNSYEQYF	TRBD1	TRBV6-6	-	TRBJ2-7